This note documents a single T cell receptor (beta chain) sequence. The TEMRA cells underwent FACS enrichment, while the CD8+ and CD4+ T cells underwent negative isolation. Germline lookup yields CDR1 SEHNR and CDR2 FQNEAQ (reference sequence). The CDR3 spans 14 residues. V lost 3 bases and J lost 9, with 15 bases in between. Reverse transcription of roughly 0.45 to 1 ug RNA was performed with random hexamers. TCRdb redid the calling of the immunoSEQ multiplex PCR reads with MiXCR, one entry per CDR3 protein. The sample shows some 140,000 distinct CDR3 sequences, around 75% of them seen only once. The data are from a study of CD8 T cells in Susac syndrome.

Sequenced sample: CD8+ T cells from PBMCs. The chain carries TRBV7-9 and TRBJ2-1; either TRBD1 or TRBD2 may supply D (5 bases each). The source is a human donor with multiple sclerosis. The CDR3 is CASSLGGTRGEQFF. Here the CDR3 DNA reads TGTGCCAGCAGCTTGGGTGGGACCCGGGGTGAGCAGTTCTTC. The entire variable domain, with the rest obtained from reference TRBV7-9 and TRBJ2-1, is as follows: DTGVSQNPRHKITKRGQNVTFRCDPISEHNRLYWYRQTLGQGPEFLTYFQNEAQLEKSRLLSDRFSAERPKGSFSTLEIQRTEQGDSAMYLCASSLGGTRGEQFFGPGTRLTVL.